The rows below give T cell receptor beta chains drawn from one sample of a study of response to subunit inactivated influenza vaccine. TCRdb re-analysed the RT-PCR reads in MiXCR, keeping a single row per CDR3 protein. The table includes around 760,000 distinct CDR3 sequences, approximately 14% detected once. The sample was PBMCs from blood, taken approximately 15 days before vaccination. These receptors were collected from a man aged 50 or older who received an inactivated influenza vaccine. CDR3s include the opening cysteine and the closing phenylalanine or tryptophan. D genes are given only for firm matches. The listing skips clone size in some rows; elsewhere it reads once, few, many or a size class.

j_call: TRBJ1-5
v_call: TRBV20-1
clone_size: .
d_call: .
cdr3_aa: CSARGRASNQPQHF
cdr3_nt: TGCAGTGCTAGGGGGAGGGCCAGTAATCAGCCCCAGCATTTT

j_call: TRBJ2-3
v_call: TRBV29-1
clone_size: few
d_call: TRBD2
cdr3_aa: CSVGGVSAHTDTQYF
cdr3_nt: TGCAGCGTGGGGGGGGTTTCGGCCCACACAGATACGCAGTATTTT

j_call: TRBJ2-7
v_call: TRBV20-1
clone_size: few
d_call: TRBD2
cdr3_aa: CSAREKAGGGYEQYF
cdr3_nt: TGCAGTGCTAGAGAGAAAGCGGGAGGAGGTTACGAGCAGTACTTC

j_call: TRBJ1-2
v_call: TRBV11-2
clone_size: many
d_call: TRBD1
cdr3_aa: CASSQQGAPGYTF
cdr3_nt: TGTGCCAGCAGCCAACAGGGGGCGCCTGGCTACACCTTC

j_call: TRBJ2-1
v_call: TRBV24-1
clone_size: .
d_call: TRBD2
cdr3_aa: CATMSGGASNEQFF
cdr3_nt: TGTGCCACCATGAGCGGGGGGGCATCCAATGAGCAGTTCTTC

j_call: TRBJ1-2
v_call: TRBV7-2
clone_size: few
d_call: .
cdr3_aa: CASKKTNYGYTF
cdr3_nt: TGTGCCAGCAAGAAAACTAACTATGGCTACACCTTC

j_call: TRBJ1-2
v_call: TRBV25-1
clone_size: .
d_call: .
cdr3_aa: CASSEGAGLYGYTF
cdr3_nt: TGTGCCAGCAGTGAAGGTGCGGGCCTCTATGGCTACACCTTC

j_call: TRBJ2-7
v_call: TRBV12-3/TRBV12-4
clone_size: few
d_call: .
cdr3_aa: CASTSTGSYEQYF
cdr3_nt: TGTGCCAGCACTTCGACAGGATCCTACGAGCAGTACTTC

j_call: TRBJ1-1
v_call: TRBV5-6
clone_size: once
d_call: TRBD1
cdr3_aa: CASSFGLLFGTGETNTEAFF
cdr3_nt: TGTGCCAGCAGCTTTGGCTTGCTTTTTGGGACAGGGGAGACGAACACTGAAGCTTTCTTT

j_call: TRBJ2-7
v_call: TRBV25-1
clone_size: .
d_call: TRBD2
cdr3_aa: CASSRRGASYEQYF
cdr3_nt: TGTGCCAGCAGTCGGCGGGGGGCGTCCTACGAGCAGTACTTC

j_call: TRBJ2-2
v_call: TRBV5-1
clone_size: once
d_call: TRBD2
cdr3_aa: CASSQGWTSGGPNTGELFF
cdr3_nt: TGCGCCAGCAGCCAAGGGTGGACTAGCGGGGGTCCGAACACCGGGGAGCTGTTTTTT

j_call: TRBJ1-1
v_call: TRBV16
clone_size: few
d_call: .
cdr3_aa: CASSQSGLLNTEAFF
cdr3_nt: TGTGCCAGCAGCCAATCCGGACTGCTTAACACTGAAGCTTTCTTT

j_call: TRBJ2-3
v_call: TRBV3-1
clone_size: .
d_call: TRBD2
cdr3_aa: CASSQGGRADTQYF
cdr3_nt: TGTGCCAGCAGCCAGGGCGGGAGAGCAGATACGCAGTATTTT

j_call: TRBJ2-7
v_call: TRBV28
clone_size: few
d_call: .
cdr3_aa: CASSLAGTLSEQYF
cdr3_nt: TGTGCCAGCAGTTTGGCGGGTACGCTTAGCGAGCAGTACTTC

j_call: TRBJ2-6
v_call: TRBV11-1
clone_size: few
d_call: .
cdr3_aa: CASSRPSWKVNSGANVLTF
cdr3_nt: TGTGCCAGCAGCCGCCCATCGTGGAAGGTCAACTCTGGGGCCAACGTCCTGACTTTC

j_call: TRBJ2-7
v_call: TRBV12-3/TRBV12-4
clone_size: few
d_call: .
cdr3_aa: CASSFRDYEQYF
cdr3_nt: TGTGCCAGCAGTTTCCGGGACTACGAGCAGTACTTC

j_call: TRBJ2-7
v_call: TRBV6-2/TRBV6-3
clone_size: .
d_call: TRBD1
cdr3_aa: CASRPTGTAYEQYF
cdr3_nt: TGTGCCAGCAGACCTACCGGGACAGCCTACGAGCAGTACTTC

j_call: TRBJ1-1
v_call: TRBV7-9
clone_size: few
d_call: .
cdr3_aa: CASSLDLQGAVNTEAFF
cdr3_nt: TGTGCCAGCAGCTTAGACTTACAGGGAGCTGTGAACACTGAAGCTTTCTTT

j_call: TRBJ2-1
v_call: TRBV10-3
clone_size: .
d_call: .
cdr3_aa: CAISESRERYNEQFF
cdr3_nt: TGTGCCATCAGTGAGTCGCGGGAACGGTACAATGAGCAGTTCTTC

j_call: TRBJ2-1
v_call: TRBV24-1
clone_size: many
d_call: .
cdr3_aa: CATALYNEQFF
cdr3_nt: TGTGCCACCGCGTTGTACAATGAGCAGTTCTTC

j_call: TRBJ1-3
v_call: TRBV4-1
clone_size: few
d_call: .
cdr3_aa: CASSPGRGPYSGNTIYF
cdr3_nt: TGCGCCAGCAGCCCGGGGCGCGGACCGTACTCTGGAAACACCATATATTTT

j_call: TRBJ2-2
v_call: TRBV12-3/TRBV12-4
clone_size: .
d_call: .
cdr3_aa: CASSSNRVGGELFF
cdr3_nt: TGTGCCAGCAGTTCTAACAGGGTGGGCGGGGAGCTGTTTTTT

j_call: TRBJ2-1
v_call: TRBV11-3
clone_size: few
d_call: TRBD1
cdr3_aa: CASSRDRGLGEQFF
cdr3_nt: TGTGCCAGCAGCCGGGACAGGGGGCTGGGTGAGCAGTTCTTC

j_call: TRBJ2-7
v_call: TRBV28
clone_size: many
d_call: .
cdr3_aa: CASSLFRHASYEQYF
cdr3_nt: TGTGCCAGCAGTTTATTCCGACACGCCAGCTACGAGCAGTACTTC

j_call: TRBJ2-2
v_call: TRBV5-1
clone_size: many
d_call: .
cdr3_aa: CASSLAPGANTGELFF
cdr3_nt: TGCGCCAGCAGCTTGGCTCCAGGGGCGAATACCGGGGAGCTGTTTTTT

j_call: TRBJ1-1
v_call: TRBV11-2
clone_size: few
d_call: .
cdr3_aa: CASSLIFSAGFATEAFF
cdr3_nt: TGTGCCAGCAGCTTAATTTTTTCGGCAGGGTTTGCCACTGAAGCTTTCTTT

j_call: TRBJ2-1
v_call: TRBV11-2
clone_size: .
d_call: TRBD1
cdr3_aa: CASSLNWAGTGVVNEQFF
cdr3_nt: TGTGCCAGCAGCTTAAATTGGGCCGGGACAGGGGTTGTCAATGAGCAGTTCTTC

j_call: TRBJ2-3
v_call: TRBV24-1
clone_size: many
d_call: .
cdr3_aa: CATSGTTRTDTQYF
cdr3_nt: TGTGCCACCAGTGGAACGACCCGGACAGATACGCAGTATTTT

j_call: TRBJ1-5
v_call: TRBV28
clone_size: few
d_call: .
cdr3_aa: CASSPRLIVGQPQHF
cdr3_nt: TGTGCCAGCAGCCCACGGCTAATTGTCGGCCAGCCCCAGCATTTT

j_call: TRBJ2-1
v_call: TRBV20-1
clone_size: many
d_call: .
cdr3_aa: CSGIVWTDFIGGNEQFF
cdr3_nt: TGCAGTGGGATAGTGTGGACCGATTTTATAGGTGGGAATGAGCAGTTCTTC

j_call: TRBJ2-4
v_call: TRBV15
clone_size: few
d_call: TRBD1
cdr3_aa: CATSRESRRGQIQYF
cdr3_nt: TGTGCCACCAGCAGAGAAAGTAGAAGGGGGCAGATTCAGTACTTC

j_call: TRBJ1-2
v_call: TRBV5-1
clone_size: few
d_call: .
cdr3_aa: CASSSGGGRYGYTF
cdr3_nt: TGCGCCAGCAGCTCGGGAGGGGGACGGTACGGCTACACCTTC

j_call: TRBJ1-2
v_call: TRBV7-9
clone_size: few
d_call: .
cdr3_aa: CASSLSMDPGYTF
cdr3_nt: TGTGCCAGCAGCTTAAGCATGGATCCTGGCTACACCTTC

j_call: TRBJ2-4
v_call: TRBV3-1
clone_size: .
d_call: .
cdr3_aa: CASCLSFRAGASKNIQYF
cdr3_nt: TGTGCCAGCTGTTTGTCGTTTCGGGCAGGGGCGTCCAAAAACATTCAGTACTTC

j_call: TRBJ2-3
v_call: TRBV4-3
clone_size: few
d_call: .
cdr3_aa: CASSQVVLAQDTQYF
cdr3_nt: TGCGCCAGCAGCCAAGTTGTACTAGCACAAGATACGCAGTATTTT

j_call: TRBJ2-4
v_call: TRBV14
clone_size: .
d_call: TRBD2
cdr3_aa: CASSQSGLAVKNIQYF
cdr3_nt: TGTGCCAGCAGCCAATCGGGACTAGCGGTAAAAAACATTCAGTACTTC

j_call: TRBJ2-1
v_call: TRBV29-1
clone_size: few
d_call: .
cdr3_aa: CSVDAGSSYNEQFF
cdr3_nt: TGCAGCGTAGACGCAGGGAGCTCCTACAATGAGCAGTTCTTC

j_call: TRBJ2-7
v_call: TRBV12-3/TRBV12-4
clone_size: many
d_call: .
cdr3_aa: CASSLALGTTYEQYF
cdr3_nt: TGTGCCAGCAGTTTAGCGCTTGGCACAACCTACGAGCAGTACTTC

j_call: TRBJ1-2
v_call: TRBV5-1
clone_size: many
d_call: TRBD1
cdr3_aa: CASSLAGTGGTANYGYTF
cdr3_nt: TGCGCCAGCAGCTTGGCCGGGACAGGGGGCACGGCTAACTATGGCTACACCTTC

j_call: TRBJ1-1
v_call: TRBV6-2/TRBV6-3
clone_size: few
d_call: TRBD1
cdr3_aa: CASSVQGARTEAFF
cdr3_nt: TGTGCCAGCAGTGTTCAGGGGGCGCGCACTGAAGCTTTCTTT

j_call: TRBJ2-5
v_call: TRBV4-1
clone_size: few
d_call: .
cdr3_aa: CASSQGPSEETQYF
cdr3_nt: TGCGCCAGCAGCCAAGGTCCCAGCGAAGAGACCCAGTACTTC

j_call: TRBJ1-1
v_call: TRBV19
clone_size: .
d_call: .
cdr3_aa: CASRPNFQELNTEAFF
cdr3_nt: TGTGCCAGTCGACCCAACTTTCAGGAGCTGAACACTGAAGCTTTCTTT

j_call: TRBJ2-7
v_call: TRBV20-1
clone_size: few
d_call: TRBD1
cdr3_aa: CSARKQGAFSEQYF
cdr3_nt: TGCAGTGCTAGAAAGCAGGGGGCCTTTTCCGAGCAGTACTTC

j_call: TRBJ1-1
v_call: TRBV29-1
clone_size: .
d_call: .
cdr3_aa: CSVEAGARTEAFF
cdr3_nt: TGCAGCGTTGAAGCAGGGGCTAGGACTGAAGCTTTCTTT

j_call: TRBJ2-3
v_call: TRBV10-3
clone_size: .
d_call: .
cdr3_aa: CAIKSKGTSTDTQYF
cdr3_nt: TGTGCCATCAAATCAAAGGGCACGAGCACAGATACGCAGTATTTT

j_call: TRBJ1-4
v_call: TRBV4-2
clone_size: .
d_call: TRBD1
cdr3_aa: CASSLLDRVTNEKLFF
cdr3_nt: TGTGCCAGCAGCTTACTGGACAGGGTAACTAATGAAAAACTGTTTTTT

j_call: TRBJ1-6
v_call: TRBV9
clone_size: .
d_call: .
cdr3_aa: CASSVAARANSPLHF
cdr3_nt: TGTGCCAGCAGCGTAGCGGCCAGGGCTAATTCACCCCTCCACTTT